One sample yielded the 32 T cell receptor beta chains listed below, sequenced in a study of beta chain features in type 1 diabetes. Of the isolated RNA, all was reverse transcribed, and so the sequenced material was expressed TCRB transcripts. Sequenced by immunoSEQ multiplex PCR; TCRdb stores in-frame clones only, minus some. This table has more than 150,000 clones, approximately 9.1% appearing once. The sequenced material came from central memory CD4+ T cells from blood. The receptor source for this set is a woman younger than 35 in good health.

In this sample, this clone turned up a few times. The chain uses TRBV7-3 and TRBJ1-5; D not resolved. This CDR3 has 13 residues. Trimming removed 1 base at V and 3 bases at J, with 4 bases between. The V gene's germline CDR1 is SGHTA and CDR2 FQGTGA. CDR3 loop: CASSLSDNQPQHF. Written as DNA, the CDR3 is TGTGCCAGCAGCTTAAGCGACAATCAGCCCCAGCATTTT.

The sample holds many counts of this clone. The chain combines TRBV27 with TRBJ1-5; 8 nucleotides align to TRBD1. V gave up 4 bases and J gave up 4 bases; unmatched junction bases: 3. This CDR3 comprises 14 residues. CDR1 and CDR2 from the germline V gene are MNHEY and SMNVEV (reference sequence). The CDR3 sequence is CASSSGQGNQPQHF. The DNA for the CDR3 is TGTGCCAGCAGTTCCGGACAGGGTAATCAGCCCCAGCATTTT.

There are a few counts of this clone. V and J are TRBV30 and TRBJ1-2; no firm D call. CDR1 GTSNPN and CDR2 SVGIG come from the germline V gene (reference sequence). This CDR3 is 13 amino acids long. The V gene lost 2 bases and the J gene lost 8 bases, with 15 bases spanning the gap. The CDR3 loop is CAWSYTGSYGYTF. The CDR3 nucleotides read TGTGCCTGGAGTTATACGGGGAGTTACGGCTACACCTTC. Full variable domain (rest looked up from reference TRBV30 and TRBJ1-2): SQTIHQWPATLVQPVGSPLSLECTVEGTSNPNLYWYRQAAGRGLQLLFYSVGIGQISSEVPQNLSASRPQDRQFILSSKKLLLSDSGFYLCAWSYTGSYGYTFGSGTRLTVV.

This clone has only a few counts. The chain recombines TRBV5-1 with TRBJ1-2; 12 positions match TRBD1. V gave up 0 bases and J gave up 6 bases; unmatched junction bases: 6. CDR1 SGHRS and CDR2 YFSETQ come from the germline V gene. The CDR3 runs to 16 residues. CDR3 DNA: TGCGCCAGCAGCTTGGCCGGGACAGGGGGCTATGATGGCTACACCTTC. Translated: CASSLAGTGGYDGYTF.

This clone has ten or more counts. The chain uses TRBV4-2 and TRBJ1-2; D call uncertain. CDR3 size: 16 residues. Germline CDR1 and CDR2: LGHNA and YNFKEQ. Between the trimmed V and J ends, which lost 7 bases and 0 bases, there was a span of 18 bases. CDR3 nucleotide sequence: TGTGCCAGCAACCCCGGAGGGCTAAGCTCTAACTATGGCTACACCTTC. Translation gives CASNPGGLSSNYGYTF.

The V call is TRBV29-1, the J call TRBJ1-2; 12 bases line up with TRBD1. Germline V gives CDR1 SQVTM, CDR2 ANQGSEA. J was trimmed by 4 bases and V by 6 bases; bases with no gene match: 6. The CDR3 totals 14 residues. This CDR3 reads CSVAGTGGFYGYTF. The CDR3 DNA is TGCAGCGTAGCCGGGACAGGGGGCTTCTATGGCTACACCTTC.

The chain employs TRBV6-1 and TRBJ2-1; 7 positions agree with TRBD1. This CDR3 is built from 12 residues. Germline V gene sequence: CDR1 MNHNS, CDR2 SASEGT. J lost 8 bases, V lost 6 bases, and 4 bases had no gene match. CDR3 in DNA: TGTGCCAGCAGAGACAGGGAGTATGAGCAGTTCTTC. Protein product: CASRDREYEQFF.

The V and J genes are TRBV27 and TRBJ1-2; TRBD1 matches at 12 bases. V shed 8 bases and J 4 bases; nucleotides not matched to a gene: 5. This CDR3 contains 14 residues. Germline CDR1 MNHEY, CDR2 SMNVEV (reference sequence). The CDR3 spells CASGTGGGIYGYTF. The CDR3 DNA is TGTGCCAGCGGGACAGGGGGCGGAATCTATGGCTACACCTTC.

This clone has only a few counts. The chain has TRBV25-1 and TRBJ2-6, with D tentatively TRBD2 (6 bases). The V gene lost 10 bases and the J gene lost 2 bases, with 21 bases spanning the gap. Germline-derived CDR1 and CDR2 are MGHDK and SYGVNS. The CDR3 has 17 amino acids. The CDR3 coding sequence is TGTGCCACCCAATCTCTCGGGGGTTTGCCTGGGGCCAACGTCCTGACTTTC. Translation: CATQSLGGLPGANVLTF.

This clone has only a few counts. V and J are TRBV2 and TRBJ1-1, with 9 positions matching TRBD1. The CDR3 loop spans 14 amino acids. The germline V gene has CDR1 SNHLY and CDR2 FYNNEI. Germline trimming cut 6 bases from V and 5 bases from J; bases unmatched to any gene: 7. CDR3 bases: TGTGCCAGCAGATCGACAGGGGGGGCTACTGAAGCTTTCTTT. It is translated as CASRSTGGATEAFF.

J is TRBJ1-5 and V is TRBV6-1, with a weak D call TRBD1 (5 bases). The V and J ends lost 0 bases and 6 bases respectively, with 12 bases between them. This CDR3 has 15 residues. Germline lookup yields CDR1 MNHNS and CDR2 SASEGT. DNA of the CDR3: TGTGCCAGCAGTGAAGCTGGGGGAGGGACTCAGCCCCAGCATTTT. This encodes CASSEAGGGTQPQHF.

A note on this clone: At one end, the junction sequence differs from germline, possibly due to a read error. The rearrangement uses TRBV7-9 and TRBJ2-7; the match to TRBD1 covers 8 bases. The CDR3 extends over 12 amino acids. CDR1 SEHNR and CDR2 FQNEAQ come from the germline V gene (reference sequence). DNA for the CDR3: TGTGCCAGCAGCTTAGGGCAGGGGGCGAAAGACTTC. This gives the protein CASSLGQGAKDF. Drawing the rest from reference TRBV7-9 and TRBJ2-7, the complete variable domain is DTGVSQNPRHKITKRGQNVTFRCDPISEHNRLYWYRQTLGQGPEFLTYFQNEAQLEKSRLLSDRFSAERPKGSFSTLEIQRTEQGDSAMYLCASSLGQGAKDFGPGTRLTVT.

This clone was observed a handful of times. This CDR3 reads CASRPSSGSTAQYF. The CDR3 DNA reads TGTGCCAGCAGGCCTTCTAGCGGGAGTACGGCCCAGTACTTC. This chain connects TRBV14 to TRBJ2-5; 10 bases align to TRBD2. The CDR3 contains 14 residues. CDR1 and CDR2 (germline): SGHDN, FVKESK. J gave up 9 bases and V 6 bases, and 10 bases lay outside the gene matches.

The V gene is TRBV11-3, the J gene TRBJ2-1; D gene unclear. The CDR3 has 15 amino acids. CDR1 is SGHNT, CDR2 YENEEA, per germline. Trimming shortened V by 1 base and J by 6 bases, and 13 bases separated the two germline ends. CDR3 sequence: CASSLVTGAVNEQFF. As DNA, the CDR3 is TGTGCCAGCAGCTTAGTAACGGGTGCTGTCAATGAGCAGTTCTTC. Using reference TRBV11-3 and TRBJ2-1 for the parts outside the CDR3, the full variable domain is EAGVVQSPRYKIIEKKQPVAFWCNPISGHNTLYWYLQNLGQGPELLIRYENEEAVDDSQLPKDRFSAERLKGVDSTLKIQPAELGDSAVYLCASSLVTGAVNEQFFGPGTRLTVL.

This clone was seen more than once but under ten times. The chain uses TRBV9 and TRBJ2-1; 14 nucleotides line up with TRBD2. The germline CDR1 and CDR2 sequences are SGDLS and YYNGEE. V trimming: 3 bases; J trimming: 10 bases; junction bases outside the gene matches: 6. The CDR3 has 15 amino acids. The CDR3, as DNA: TGTGCCAGCAGCGGTGGGACTAGCGGGAGTTGGGAGCAGTTCTTC. It codes for CASSGGTSGSWEQFF.

This clone was seen a handful of times. The chain couples TRBV30 to TRBJ1-5, with 8 bases identical to TRBD1. From germline, CDR1 is GTSNPN and CDR2 SVGIG (reference sequence). The CDR3 sequence is 13 residues long. Trimming removed 2 bases from V and 6 bases from J; junction bases left unmatched: 3. CDR3 DNA: TGTGCCTGGAGTTCTACAGGGGGTCAGCCCCAGCATTTT. This encodes CAWSSTGGQPQHF. The full variable domain, rest sourced from reference TRBV30 and TRBJ1-5, is SQTIHQWPATLVQPVGSPLSLECTVEGTSNPNLYWYRQAAGRGLQLLFYSVGIGQISSEVPQNLSASRPQDRQFILSSKKLLLSDSGFYLCAWSSTGGQPQHFGDGTRLSIL.

This clone was seen more than once but under ten times. This chain uses TRBV9 with TRBJ2-1, with TRBD1 identical over 8 bases. Trimming took 3 bases from V and 5 from J; bases not matched to a gene: 10. Germline CDR1 is SGDLS and CDR2 is YYNGEE. The CDR3 runs 16 residues. CDR3 residues: CASSAKQGVYNNEQFF. CDR3 DNA sequence: TGTGCCAGCAGCGCGAAACAGGGGGTGTACAACAATGAGCAGTTCTTC.

As regards this clone: Other DNA sequences in this sample translate to the same CDR3. The chain combines TRBV5-1 with TRBJ2-3; 12 nucleotides align to TRBD1. There are 16 residues in the CDR3. Germline V gene lookup returns CDR1 SGHRS and CDR2 YFSETQ. V lost 7 bases and J lost 6; bases outside the gene matches: 12. The CDR3 is CASSYPGTGGADTQYF. Here the CDR3 DNA reads TGCGCCAGCTCGTACCCCGGGACAGGGGGCGCCGATACGCAGTATTTT.

The rearrangement joins TRBV5-1 to TRBJ2-7; 12 nucleotides align to TRBD1. J was trimmed by 5 bases and V by 4 bases; bases with no gene match: 4. The CDR3 is 14 amino acids. Germline V gene lookup returns CDR1 SGHRS and CDR2 YFSETQ. This CDR3 reads CASSTGTGGNEQYF. CDR3 bases: TGCGCCAGCAGCACCGGGACAGGGGGCAACGAGCAGTACTTC.

The V call is TRBV6-5, the J call TRBJ2-5; 9 positions agree with TRBD2. This CDR3 comprises 15 residues. With 5 bases clipped from V and 1 base from J, the junction kept 5 bases outside the gene matches. CDR1 is MNHEY, CDR2 SVGAGI, per germline. CDR3 amino acids: CASSPSGDRQETQYF. The CDR3 region has the DNA TGTGCCAGCAGTCCTAGCGGGGACCGCCAAGAGACCCAGTACTTC.

This chain connects TRBV25-1 to TRBJ2-1; maybe TRBD1 (7 bases). Germline V CDR1 and CDR2: MGHDK, SYGVNS. V lost 2 bases to trimming and J lost 7 bases, with 9 bases between them. The CDR3 consists of 13 residues. This CDR3 reads CASSEQGGNEQFF. Here the CDR3 DNA reads TGTGCCAGCAGTGAACAGGGGGGAAATGAGCAGTTCTTC.

This clone has a handful of counts. The chain links TRBV4-2 to TRBJ2-4, with a weak D call TRBD1 (6 bases). The CDR3 consists of 13 residues. The V gene lost 5 bases and the J gene lost 5 bases, with 10 bases spanning the gap. Germline-derived CDR1 and CDR2 are LGHNA and YNFKEQ. The CDR3 DNA follows: TGTGCCAGCAGCTTAAAGGGGGAAAACATTCAGTACTTC. Protein: CASSLKGENIQYF.

V gene TRBV7-2 combines with J gene TRBJ1-2, with D perhaps matching TRBD1 (6 bases). This CDR3 has 15 residues. The germline V and J ends were trimmed by 5 bases and 6 bases, with 19 bases remaining between them. Per the germline V gene, CDR1 is SGHTA and CDR2 is FQGNSA. CDR3 nucleotides: TGTGCCAGCAGCCCCCCCGGGACACCCGGGCATGGCTACACCTTC. Encoded protein: CASSPPGTPGHGYTF.

This clone was recorded a few times. In nucleotides, the CDR3 is TGTGCCTGCCAAATAGCGGAACACTACAATGAGCAGTTCTTC. It encodes CACQIAEHYNEQFF. The V gene is TRBV30, the J gene TRBJ2-1, with D perhaps TRBD2 (6 bases). Trimming removed 6 bases from V and 3 bases from J, with 15 bases in between. CDR3 size: 14 residues. CDR1 and CDR2 (germline): GTSNPN, SVGIG (reference sequence). Supplemented by reference TRBV30 and TRBJ2-1, the full variable domain reads SQTIHQWPATLVQPVGSPLSLECTVEGTSNPNLYWYRQAAGRGLQLLFYSVGIGQISSEVPQNLSASRPQDRQFILSSKKLLLSDSGFYLCACQIAEHYNEQFFGPGTRLTVL.

This sequence joins TRBV19 and TRBJ2-1; 16 bases agree with TRBD2. The V gene's germline CDR1 is LNHDA and CDR2 SQIVND (reference sequence). This CDR3 has 18 residues. Trimming removed 0 bases from V and 9 bases from J; junction bases left unmatched: 8. The CDR3 bases are TGTGCCAGTAGTATAGATGGAACGGGACTAGCGGGAGGGAGTGAGCAGTTCTTC. Translation gives CASSIDGTGLAGGSEQFF.

This clone was counted between two and nine times. The V gene is TRBV7-2, the J gene TRBJ1-5; 8 bases map to TRBD1. The CDR3 is made up of 15 amino acids. CDR1 and CDR2 from the germline V gene are SGHTA and FQGNSA. V gave up 1 base and J gave up 7 bases; unmatched junction bases: 6. The CDR3 here is CASSLEQGGKQPQHF. Here the CDR3 DNA reads TGTGCCAGCAGCTTAGAACAGGGGGGAAAACAGCCCCAGCATTTT.

Only a few counts were recorded for this clone. The V gene is TRBV6-5, the J gene TRBJ2-5; TRBD1 matches at 11 bases. V dropped 0 bases and J dropped 4; count of bases not matched to a gene: 4. Germline CDR1 MNHEY, CDR2 SVGAGI. The CDR3 loop spans 16 amino acids. CDR3 sequence: CASSYSGTGGRETQYF. The CDR3 DNA follows: TGTGCCAGCAGTTACTCCGGGACAGGGGGTCGAGAGACCCAGTACTTC.

This clone was detected only a few times. The CDR3 DNA is TGTGCCAGCAGCTTAGGCGCGGGGGGTGGTGAGCAGTACTTC. It yields the protein CASSLGAGGGEQYF. The V gene is TRBV11-2, the J gene TRBJ2-7; 8 nucleotides line up with TRBD2. V lost 1 base and J lost 7; bases outside the gene matches: 6. This CDR3 contains 14 residues. CDR1 is SGHAT, CDR2 FQNNGV, per germline. The variable domain in full, with the rest retrieved from reference TRBV11-2 and TRBJ2-7, is EAGVAQSPRYKIIEKRQSVAFWCNPISGHATLYWYQQILGQGPKLLIQFQNNGVVDDSQLPKDRFSAERLKGVDSTLKIQPAKLEDSAVYLCASSLGAGGGEQYFGPGTRLTVT.

This chain links TRBV7-2 with TRBJ2-7, with TRBD2 matching over 14 bases. V gave up 4 bases and J gave up 3 bases; unmatched junction bases: 8. Germline CDR1 reads SGHTA; CDR2 reads FQGNSA. This CDR3 is built from 17 residues. The CDR3 DNA reads TGTGCCAGCAGCTCGAAGGGGACTAGCGGGGGTTACTACGAGCAGTACTTC. Translation gives CASSSKGTSGGYYEQYF.

Written as DNA, the CDR3 is TGTGCCTGGAGTAAGGACTCCGACTGGCCCCAGCATTTT. As protein: CAWSKDSDWPQHF. V is TRBV30 and J is TRBJ1-5, with D hard to call. V gave up 2 bases and J gave up 9 bases, with 14 bases separating them. Germline V lookup: CDR1 GTSNPN, CDR2 SVGIG (reference sequence). The CDR3 is made up of 13 amino acids.

In its sample, this clone was seen a few times. CDR3 nucleotides: TGTGCCAGCAGCCGAACCGAGGGCTATGGCTACACCTTC. This encodes CASSRTEGYGYTF. This chain joins TRBV7-9 and TRBJ1-2; D is ambiguous. V was trimmed by 5 bases and J by 4 bases, leaving 11 bases between them. The CDR3 loop spans 13 amino acids. CDR1 and CDR2 from the germline V gene are SEHNR and FQNEAQ (reference sequence).

This clone was observed a few times. J is TRBJ1-1 and V is TRBV9, with D maybe TRBD1 (6 bases). The length of the CDR3 is 15 residues. V was trimmed by 7 bases and J by 1 base, leaving 17 bases between them. Germline V gene lookup returns CDR1 SGDLS and CDR2 YYNGEE. DNA for the CDR3: TGTGCCAGCGGCTCTAGGACAGATACGAACACTGAAGCTTTCTTT. As protein: CASGSRTDTNTEAFF.